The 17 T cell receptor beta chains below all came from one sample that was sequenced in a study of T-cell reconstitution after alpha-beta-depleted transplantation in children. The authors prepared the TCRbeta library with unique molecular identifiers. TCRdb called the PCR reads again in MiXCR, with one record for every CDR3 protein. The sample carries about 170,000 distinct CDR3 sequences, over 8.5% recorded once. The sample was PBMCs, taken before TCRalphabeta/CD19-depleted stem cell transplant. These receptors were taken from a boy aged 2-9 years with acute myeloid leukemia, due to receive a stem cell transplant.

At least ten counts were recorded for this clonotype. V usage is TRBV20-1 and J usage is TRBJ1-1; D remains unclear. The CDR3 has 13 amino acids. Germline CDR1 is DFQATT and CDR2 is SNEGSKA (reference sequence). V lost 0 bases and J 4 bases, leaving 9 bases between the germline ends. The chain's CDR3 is CSARDHRSTEAFF. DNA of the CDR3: TGCAGTGCTAGAGATCATAGGTCCACTGAAGCTTTCTTT.

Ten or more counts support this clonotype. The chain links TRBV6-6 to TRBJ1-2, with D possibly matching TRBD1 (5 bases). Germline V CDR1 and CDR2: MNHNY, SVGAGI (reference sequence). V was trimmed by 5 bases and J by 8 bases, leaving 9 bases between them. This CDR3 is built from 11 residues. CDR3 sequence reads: CASSQGGGYTF. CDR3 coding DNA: TGTGCCAGCAGTCAGGGTGGCGGCTACACCTTC.

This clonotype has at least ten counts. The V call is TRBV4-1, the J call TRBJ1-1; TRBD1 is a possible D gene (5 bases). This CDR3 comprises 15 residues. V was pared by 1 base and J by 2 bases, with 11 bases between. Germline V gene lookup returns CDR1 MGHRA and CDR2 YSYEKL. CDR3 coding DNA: TGCGCCAGCAGCCAAGTACTGCAGGGAAACACTGAAGCTTTCTTT. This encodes CASSQVLQGNTEAFF.

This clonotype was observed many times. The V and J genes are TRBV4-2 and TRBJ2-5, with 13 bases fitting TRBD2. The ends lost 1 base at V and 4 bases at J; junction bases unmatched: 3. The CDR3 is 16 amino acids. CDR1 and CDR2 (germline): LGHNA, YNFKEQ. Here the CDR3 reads CASSQGLAGGRETQYF. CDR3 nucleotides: TGTGCCAGCAGCCAAGGACTAGCGGGGGGAAGAGAGACCCAGTACTTC.

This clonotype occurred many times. CDR3 DNA sequence: TGTGCCAGCAGCCTCTCCGGGACTAGCGGCTACAATGAGCAGTTCTTC. Amino acid sequence: CASSLSGTSGYNEQFF. This chain uses TRBV27 with TRBJ2-1; 11 bases align to TRBD2. Germline V gives CDR1 MNHEY, CDR2 SMNVEV (reference sequence). The CDR3 covers 16 residues. Trimming took 6 bases from V and 3 from J; bases not matched to a gene: 7.

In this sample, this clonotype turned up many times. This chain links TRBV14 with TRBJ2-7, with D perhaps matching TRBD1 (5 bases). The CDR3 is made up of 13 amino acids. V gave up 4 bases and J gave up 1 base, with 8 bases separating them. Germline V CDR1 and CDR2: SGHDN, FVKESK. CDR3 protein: CASSRGPSYEQYV. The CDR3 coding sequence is TGTGCCAGCAGCCGGGGCCCATCCTACGAGCAGTACGTC.

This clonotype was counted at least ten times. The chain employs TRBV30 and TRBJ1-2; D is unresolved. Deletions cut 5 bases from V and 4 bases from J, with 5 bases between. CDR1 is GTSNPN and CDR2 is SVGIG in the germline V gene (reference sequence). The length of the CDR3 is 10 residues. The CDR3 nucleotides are TGTGCCTGGCGTGCCTATGGCTACACCTTC. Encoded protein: CAWRAYGYTF.

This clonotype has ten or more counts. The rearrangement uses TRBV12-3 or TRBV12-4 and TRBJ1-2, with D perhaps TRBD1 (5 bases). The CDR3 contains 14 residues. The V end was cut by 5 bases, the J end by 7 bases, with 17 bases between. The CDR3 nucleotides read TGTGCCAGCAGTAATTCGGGGGTGGAGGGTGGCTACACCTTC. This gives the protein CASSNSGVEGGYTF.

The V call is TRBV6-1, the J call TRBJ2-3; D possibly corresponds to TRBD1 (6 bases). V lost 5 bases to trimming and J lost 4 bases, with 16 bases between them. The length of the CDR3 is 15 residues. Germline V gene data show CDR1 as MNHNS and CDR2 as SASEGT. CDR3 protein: CASSRTGRIADTQYF. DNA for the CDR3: TGTGCCAGCAGTCGAACAGGGCGGATAGCAGATACGCAGTATTTT.

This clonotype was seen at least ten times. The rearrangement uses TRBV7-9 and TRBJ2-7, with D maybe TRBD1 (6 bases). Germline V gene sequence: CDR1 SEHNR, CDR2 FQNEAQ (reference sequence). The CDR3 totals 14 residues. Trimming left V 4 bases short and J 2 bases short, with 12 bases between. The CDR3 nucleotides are TGTGCCAGCAGCTCCCCCAGGGGAACCTACGAGCAGTACTTC. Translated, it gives CASSSPRGTYEQYF.

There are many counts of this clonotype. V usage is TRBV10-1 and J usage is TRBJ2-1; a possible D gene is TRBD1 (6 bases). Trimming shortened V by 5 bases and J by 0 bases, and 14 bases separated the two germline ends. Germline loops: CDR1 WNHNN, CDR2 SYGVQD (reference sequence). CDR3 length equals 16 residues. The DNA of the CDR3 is TGCGCCAGCAGTCGTCTCCTACAGGGCTCCTACAATGAGCAGTTCTTC. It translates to CASSRLLQGSYNEQFF.

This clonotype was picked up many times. In DNA, the CDR3 is TGCGCCAGCAGCTTGGTTGTAGGGGATAGCACTGAAGCTTTCTTT. As protein: CASSLVVGDSTEAFF. The chain combines TRBV5-1 with TRBJ1-1, with a tentative D call TRBD1 (5 bases). The germline gives CDR1 SGHRS, CDR2 YFSETQ. The ends were cut back, 0 bases at V and 4 bases at J, with 13 bases in the middle. The CDR3 runs 15 residues.

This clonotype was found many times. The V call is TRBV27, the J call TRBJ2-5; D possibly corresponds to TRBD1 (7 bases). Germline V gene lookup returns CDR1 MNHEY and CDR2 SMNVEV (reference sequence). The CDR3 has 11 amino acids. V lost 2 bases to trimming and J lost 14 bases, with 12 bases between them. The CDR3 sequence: CASSLGGTAYF. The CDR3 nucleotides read TGTGCCAGCAGTTTAGGCGGGACAGCCTACTTC.

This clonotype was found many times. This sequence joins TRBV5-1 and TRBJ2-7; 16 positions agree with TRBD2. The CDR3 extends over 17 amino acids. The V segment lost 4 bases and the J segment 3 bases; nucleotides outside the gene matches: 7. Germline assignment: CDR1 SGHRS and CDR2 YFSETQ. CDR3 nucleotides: TGCGCCAGCAGCGGCCAGGGACTAGCGGGAGGGCGCTACGAGCAGTACTTC. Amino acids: CASSGQGLAGGRYEQYF.

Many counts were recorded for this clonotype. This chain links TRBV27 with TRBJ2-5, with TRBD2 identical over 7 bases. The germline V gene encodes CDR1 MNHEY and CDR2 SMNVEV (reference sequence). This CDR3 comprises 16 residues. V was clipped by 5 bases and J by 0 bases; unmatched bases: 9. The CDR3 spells CASSPIPLAYQETQYF. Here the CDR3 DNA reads TGTGCCAGCAGTCCAATCCCACTAGCGTACCAAGAGACCCAGTACTTC.

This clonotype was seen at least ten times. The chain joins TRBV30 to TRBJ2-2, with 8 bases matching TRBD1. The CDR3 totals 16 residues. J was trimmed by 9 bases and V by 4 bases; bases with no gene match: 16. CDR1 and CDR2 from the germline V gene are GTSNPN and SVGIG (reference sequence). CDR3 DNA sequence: TGTGCCTGGACCCCCCCGGCAACAGGGGGTTGGAGGGAGCTGTTTTTT. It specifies CAWTPPATGGWRELFF. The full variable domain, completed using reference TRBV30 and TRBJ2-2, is SQTIHQWPATLVQPVGSPLSLECTVEGTSNPNLYWYRQAAGRGLQLLFYSVGIGQISSEVPQNLSASRPQDRQFILSSKKLLLSDSGFYLCAWTPPATGGWRELFFGEGSRLTVL.

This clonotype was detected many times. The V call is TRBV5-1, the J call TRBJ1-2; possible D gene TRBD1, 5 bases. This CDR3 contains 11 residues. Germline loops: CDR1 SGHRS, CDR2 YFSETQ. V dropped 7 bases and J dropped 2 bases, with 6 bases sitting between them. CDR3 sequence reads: CASGQNYGYTF. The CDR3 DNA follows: TGCGCCAGCGGACAAAACTATGGCTACACCTTC.